A single sample is the source of the 27 T cell receptor beta chains below, sequenced in a study of blood T cell repertoires in COVID-19. Clones were read by immunoSEQ multiplex PCR, and TCRdb kept only the in-frame ones, dropping some. The data show about 430,000 clones, with about 88% seen just once and about 1.5% held by the top ten. Material: PBMCs or T cells enriched from blood (not recorded which). These receptor sequences come from a woman in her late teens or twenties who had been exposed to COVID-19.

The chain uses TRBV29-1 and TRBJ1-1; D is undetermined. Trimming took off 6 bases at V and 5 bases at J, with 10 bases between the two ends. CDR1 SQVTM and CDR2 ANQGSEA come from the germline V gene. The CDR3 has 11 amino acids. The CDR3 is CSVEAETEAFF. The CDR3 nucleotides read TGCAGCGTGGAGGCGGAGACTGAAGCTTTCTTT.

This rearrangement joins TRBV12-3 or TRBV12-4 to TRBJ1-1; possible D gene TRBD1, 5 bases. The CDR3 length is 13 residues. Trimming removed 1 base from V and 11 bases from J, with 14 bases in between. CDR3: CASSLGAGSRAFF. The DNA of the CDR3 is TGTGCCAGCAGTTTAGGCGCAGGGTCTCGTGCTTTCTTT.

V and J are TRBV7-6 and TRBJ2-1; D may be TRBD2 (6 bases). V gave up 1 base and J gave up 0 bases, with 10 bases separating them. CDR1 and CDR2 (germline): SGHVS, FNYEAQ. CDR3 length equals 16 residues. In DNA form, the CDR3 reads TGTGCCAGCAGCTTAGTTGGGGGAGGCTCCTACAATGAGCAGTTCTTC. Protein sequence: CASSLVGGGSYNEQFF.

The rearrangement links TRBV2 to TRBJ2-3, with 8 nucleotides matching TRBD1. The germline V gene has CDR1 SNHLY and CDR2 FYNNEI. This CDR3 is built from 15 residues. The ends lost 6 bases at V and 5 bases at J; junction bases unmatched: 10. CDR3 region: CASRGDRGGRDTQYF. The CDR3 coding sequence is TGTGCCAGCAGGGGAGACAGGGGCGGTAGAGATACGCAGTATTTT.

The rearrangement uses TRBV19 and TRBJ1-6; 8 bases are shared with TRBD1. Germline V gene lookup returns CDR1 LNHDA and CDR2 SQIVND (reference sequence). V lost 7 bases to trimming and J lost 7 bases; unmatched junction nucleotides: 21. The CDR3 is 19 amino acids. The CDR3 region is CASKDRAQNILFRNSPLHF. The CDR3 region has the DNA TGTGCCAGTAAGGACAGGGCGCAAAATATTCTTTTTCGGAATTCACCCCTCCACTTT.

In its sample, this clone was seen once. The chain links TRBV4-2 to TRBJ2-5; TRBD2 aligns across 10 bases. CDR3 size: 16 residues. V lost 2 bases, J lost 4 bases, and 7 bases stayed unmatched. Germline CDR1 and CDR2: LGHNA and YNFKEQ. CDR3 nucleotide sequence: TGTGCCAGCAGCCAACGGATAGCGGGGGGAGGAGAGACCCAGTACTTC. It specifies CASSQRIAGGGETQYF.

A few counts support this clone. The chain uses TRBV4-1 and TRBJ2-2, with TRBD2 matching 7 bases. Germline lookup yields CDR1 MGHRA and CDR2 YSYEKL. CDR3 length: 18 residues. J was trimmed by 0 bases and V by 0 bases; bases with no gene match: 7. The CDR3 loop is CASSQEGGGRANTGELFF. The DNA of the CDR3 is TGCGCCAGCAGCCAAGAAGGCGGCGGGAGAGCGAACACCGGGGAGCTGTTTTTT.

The chain has TRBV7-2 and TRBJ2-4, with 11 bases fitting TRBD2. The germline V gene encodes CDR1 SGHTA and CDR2 FQGNSA. V trimming: 1 base; J trimming: 9 bases; junction bases outside the gene matches: 11. The CDR3 totals 17 residues. In DNA, the CDR3 is TGTGCCAGCAGCTTAGACTTCACTAGCGGGAGTTCTGGCATTCAGTACTTC. Residues: CASSLDFTSGSSGIQYF. The full variable domain, completed using reference TRBV7-2 and TRBJ2-4, is GAGVSQSPSNKVTEKGKDVELRCDPISGHTALYWYRQSLGQGLEFLIYFQGNSAPDKSGLPSDRFSAERTGGSVSTLTIQRTQQEDSAVYLCASSLDFTSGSSGIQYFGAGTRLSVL.

The V call is TRBV6-2 or TRBV6-3, the J call TRBJ1-1; 9 bases fit TRBD1. CDR1 is MNHEY and CDR2 is SVGEGT in the germline V gene. V trimming: 6 bases; J trimming: 0 bases; junction bases outside the gene matches: 11. The CDR3 is 17 amino acids. DNA for the CDR3: TGTGCCAGCAGCAGACCGGGACAGGGCCCCTTGAACACTGAAGCTTTCTTT. Residues: CASSRPGQGPLNTEAFF.

The chain combines TRBV4-2 with TRBJ2-5; 8 bases are shared with TRBD1. Germline assignment: CDR1 LGHNA and CDR2 YNFKEQ. The CDR3 is 14 amino acids. V lost 1 base to trimming and J lost 3 bases; unmatched junction nucleotides: 1. CDR3 residues: CASSQVDREETQYF. CDR3 nucleotide sequence: TGTGCCAGCAGCCAAGTGGACAGGGAAGAGACCCAGTACTTC.

This clone was counted between two and nine times. CDR3 DNA: TGTGCCAGCAGTGTTGGCACATACTCCTACGAGCAGTACTTC. Protein product: CASSVGTYSYEQYF. This chain joins TRBV27 and TRBJ2-7; D is undetermined. There are 14 residues in the CDR3. V lost 5 bases and J lost 0, with 11 bases in between. CDR1 is MNHEY and CDR2 is SMNVEV in the germline V gene (reference sequence).

The J gene is TRBJ1-2, the V gene TRBV5-5, with 8 bases matching TRBD1. This CDR3 is built from 15 residues. J lost 4 bases, V lost 4 bases, and 9 bases had no gene match. The germline CDR1 and CDR2 sequences are SGHKS and YYEKEE (reference sequence). CDR3 amino acids: CASSPNRQGSYGYTF. The CDR3, as DNA: TGTGCCAGCAGCCCAAACAGACAGGGGTCCTATGGCTACACCTTC.

The chain links TRBV10-3 to TRBJ2-7; tentatively, D is TRBD1 (8 bases). Germline V gene sequence: CDR1 ENHRY, CDR2 SYGVKD. V was cut by 10 bases and J by 7 bases, with 20 bases left in between. This CDR3 is 13 amino acids long. The CDR3: CATYRGGSGEQYF. For the CDR3, the DNA is TGTGCCACCTACAGGGGGGGGTCTGGGGAGCAGTACTTC.

A single count supports this clone. The V call is TRBV7-2, the J call TRBJ2-3, with 14 bases identical to TRBD2. The CDR3 contains 16 residues. Germline trimming cut 3 bases from V and 7 bases from J; bases unmatched to any gene: 6. Germline assignment: CDR1 SGHTA and CDR2 FQGNSA. DNA for the CDR3: TGTGCCAGCAGCTTTGGACTAGCGGGAGGCGGATATACGCAGTATTTT. It translates to CASSFGLAGGGYTQYF.

The chain has TRBV29-1 and TRBJ2-4, with 16 nucleotides matching TRBD2. Germline V gene data show CDR1 as SQVTM and CDR2 as ANQGSEA. With 7 bases clipped from V and 15 bases from J, the junction kept 12 bases outside the gene matches. This CDR3 contains 14 residues. The CDR3 spells CSARVPGLAGGAYF. CDR3 bases: TGCAGCGCTCGAGTCCCGGGACTAGCGGGGGGGGCGTACTTC.

The chain employs TRBV7-9 and TRBJ2-1; 11 bases line up with TRBD2. Germline trimming cut 2 bases from V and 4 bases from J; bases unmatched to any gene: 1. Germline values: CDR1 SEHNR, CDR2 FQNEAQ (reference sequence). The CDR3 runs to 15 residues. CDR3 in amino acids: CASSLRTSGYNEQFF. DNA of the CDR3: TGTGCCAGCAGCTTAAGGACTAGCGGGTACAATGAGCAGTTCTTC.

The chain recombines TRBV24-1 with TRBJ1-2; TRBD1 matches 7 bases. This CDR3 is built from 13 residues. Germline V gene lookup returns CDR1 KGHDR and CDR2 SFDVKD. With V trimmed by 4 bases and J by 3 bases, 1 base remained unmatched. CDR3 nucleotides: TGTGCCACCAGTGACGGGACAGACTATGGCTACACCTTC. Protein sequence: CATSDGTDYGYTF.

The chain links TRBV6-5 to TRBJ1-1; no definite D call. The CDR3 is 14 amino acids. Germline lookup yields CDR1 MNHEY and CDR2 SVGAGI. Trimming left V 0 bases short and J 4 bases short, with 9 bases between. CDR3 sequence reads: CASSYSTAATEAFF. The CDR3 nucleotides read TGTGCCAGCAGTTACTCCACAGCGGCCACTGAAGCTTTCTTT.

The chain combines TRBV5-1 with TRBJ2-7; tentatively, D is TRBD1 (6 bases). Germline assignment: CDR1 SGHRS and CDR2 YFSETQ. There are 15 residues in the CDR3. V was cut by 0 bases and J by 5 bases, with 15 bases left in between. CDR3 sequence: CASSLGDTTWDEQYF. DNA of the CDR3: TGCGCCAGCAGCTTGGGGGACACAACTTGGGACGAGCAGTACTTC.

The chain recombines TRBV19 with TRBJ2-5; 8 nucleotides align to TRBD2. The CDR3 totals 14 residues. Germline CDR1 is LNHDA and CDR2 is SQIVND (reference sequence). The junction had 4 bases not matched to a gene; V was cut back by 1 base and J by 6 bases. The CDR3 DNA reads as TGTGCCAGTAGTATAGCGGGGGGGCCGCAGACCCAGTACTTC. This encodes CASSIAGGPQTQYF. Full variable domain (remainder filled in from reference TRBV19 and TRBJ2-5): DGGITQSPKYLFRKEGQNVTLSCEQNLNHDAMYWYRQDPGQGLRLIYYSQIVNDFQKGDIAEGYSVSREKKESFPLTVTSAQKNPTAFYLCASSIAGGPQTQYFGPGTRLLVL.

This clone appeared once. The chain uses TRBV5-1 and TRBJ1-4; D is uncertain. The length of the CDR3 is 13 residues. Germline assignment: CDR1 SGHRS and CDR2 YFSETQ. Trimming left V 1 base short and J 6 bases short, with 7 bases between. The CDR3 region has the DNA TGCGCCAGCAGCTTGCTGTTTGATGAAAAACTGTTTTTT. Translated: CASSLLFDEKLFF.

A single count supports this clone. This rearrangement joins TRBV15 to TRBJ2-7; D remains unclear. The CDR3 has 16 residues. The germline CDR1 and CDR2 sequences are LNHNV and YYDKDF (reference sequence). The germline V and J ends were trimmed by 1 base and 0 bases, with 13 bases remaining between them. The CDR3 coding sequence is TGTGCCACCAGCAGAGCCCTAGGAACATTCTCCTACGAGCAGTACTTC. Translated, it gives CATSRALGTFSYEQYF.

A note on this clone: Other DNA sequences within the sample encode an identical CDR3. The chain carries TRBV5-1 and TRBJ2-3, with TRBD2 matching 7 bases. CDR1 and CDR2 from the germline V gene are SGHRS and YFSETQ. This CDR3 has 14 residues. Germline trimming cut 3 bases from V and 2 bases from J; bases unmatched to any gene: 3. Written as DNA, the CDR3 is TGCGCCAGCAGCTCCGGACTAGACACAGATACGCAGTATTTT. It codes for CASSSGLDTDTQYF.

The chain employs TRBV5-6 and TRBJ1-5; D gene ambiguous. V was shortened by 0 bases and J by 0 bases, with 10 bases between the two germline ends. The germline gives CDR1 SGHDT, CDR2 YYEEEE. This CDR3 has 16 amino acids. Here the CDR3 reads CASSLGLYNSNQPQHF. CDR3 DNA: TGTGCCAGCAGCTTGGGACTCTATAATAGCAATCAGCCCCAGCATTTT. The full variable domain, with the rest looked up from reference TRBV5-6 and TRBJ1-5, is DAGVTQSPTHLIKTRGQQVTLRCSPKSGHDTVSWYQQALGQGPQFIFQYYEEEERQRGNFPDRFSGHQFPNYSSELNVNALLLGDSALYLCASSLGLYNSNQPQHFGDGTRLSIL.

This rearrangement joins TRBV1 to TRBJ2-1; the D segment call TRBD2 is taken from the table without a DNA check. TRBV1 is recorded as a pseudogene. The CDR3 runs to 12 residues. CDR3: CTSRNKSDEQFF. CDR3 DNA sequence: TGCACCAGCAGGAACAAGAGCGATGAGCAGTTCTTC.

The CDR3: CASSQKTGSNYGYTF. The DNA of the CDR3 is TGCGCCAGCAGCCAAAAAACAGGGTCCAACTATGGCTACACCTTC. J is TRBJ1-2 and V is TRBV4-3; D is perhaps TRBD1 (6 bases). The CDR3 spans 15 residues. The germline CDR1 and CDR2 sequences are LGHNA and YSLEER. Trimming removed 2 bases from V and 2 bases from J, with 12 bases in between.

This clone was found once. DNA for the CDR3: TGTGCCAGCAGTGCGCGCAGGGAAAGCACAGATACGCAGTATTTT. Translated: CASSARRESTDTQYF. This sequence joins TRBV2 and TRBJ2-3; the D gene is possibly TRBD1 (5 bases). V was shortened by 4 bases and J by 0 bases, with 11 bases between the two germline ends. In germline, CDR1 is SNHLY, CDR2 FYNNEI. The CDR3 is 15 amino acids.